Sample share makes the clone carrying this T cell receptor beta chain medium-sized (0.01 to 0.1%). What it recognizes is unknown. Method: immunoSEQ multiplex PCR; TCRdb's copy keeps in-frame clones and lacks some. The sample lists around 16,000 clones; roughly three quarters were seen once. V lost 3 bases, J lost 4 bases, and 4 bases lay in between. Germline CDR1 and CDR2: MGHDK and SYGVNS. The CDR3 totals 12 residues. This entry is derived from a study of tumor-infiltrating lymphocytes in localized non-small cell lung cancer. Study findings and constraints: Each assay used a separate piece of the same tissue. Only some patients had TCR sequencing, depending on available tissue. IM1 and IM2 tumors showed no difference in T-cell fraction. Recurrence-free survival showed no association with tumor T-cell fraction.

The rearrangement joins TRBV25-1 to TRBJ2-1; D not resolved. Sequencing was carried out using lung tumor tissue. The sequence derives from a human donor with non-small cell lung cancer. CDR3 bases: TGTGCCAGCAGTGACTTATACAATGAGCAGTTCTTC. The encoded protein is CASSDLYNEQFF.